This T cell receptor (beta chain) was captured in a study of beta chain features in type 1 diabetes. The authors reverse transcribed all of the isolated RNA, so sequencing captured expressed TCRB transcripts. Sequencing was performed with immunoSEQ multiplex PCR; in TCRdb, only in-frame clones are kept and a portion is missing. Of almost 250,000 clones listed, 12% to 15% are singletons. There was one heparinised blood draw per donor, averaging around 120 mL. Markers CD45RO/CCR7/CD25/CD127/CD95/CD27 served to sort CD4+ naive, central memory, regulatory and stem cell-like memory cells. On this clone: Its antigen is still unknown.

Study-wide results and caveats: Type 1 diabetes patients had TCRB CDR3s that were shorter (moderately but significantly so) in all four CD4+ subsets. A PCR bias possibly favoring shorter templates would apply equally to patients and controls.

Germline V gene lookup returns CDR1 MNHEY and CDR2 SVGAGI. The CDR3 is 13 amino acids. V lost 2 bases to trimming and J lost 3 bases, with 7 bases between them. Sample: naive CD4+ T cells from blood. This chain joins TRBV6-5 and TRBJ1-1; maybe TRBD1 (6 bases). The origin of this receptor is a woman aged 40 to 50 in good health. CDR3 region: CASSYQGHTEAFF. Written as DNA, the CDR3 is TGTGCCAGCAGTTACCAGGGGCACACTGAAGCTTTCTTT.